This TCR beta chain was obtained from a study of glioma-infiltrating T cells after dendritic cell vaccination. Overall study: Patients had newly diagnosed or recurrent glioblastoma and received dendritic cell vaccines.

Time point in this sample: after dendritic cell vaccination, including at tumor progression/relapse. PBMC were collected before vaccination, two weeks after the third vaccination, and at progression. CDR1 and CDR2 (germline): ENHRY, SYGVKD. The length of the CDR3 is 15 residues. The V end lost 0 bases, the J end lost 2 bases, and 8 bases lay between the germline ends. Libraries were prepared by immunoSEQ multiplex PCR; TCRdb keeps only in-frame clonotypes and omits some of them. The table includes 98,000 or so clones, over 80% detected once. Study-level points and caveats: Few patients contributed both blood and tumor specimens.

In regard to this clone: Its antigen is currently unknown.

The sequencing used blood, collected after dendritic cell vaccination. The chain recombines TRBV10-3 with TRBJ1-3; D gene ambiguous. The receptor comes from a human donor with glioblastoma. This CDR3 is CAISESPVAGNTIYF. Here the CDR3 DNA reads TGTGCCATCAGTGAGTCCCCGGTGGCTGGAAACACCATATATTTT.